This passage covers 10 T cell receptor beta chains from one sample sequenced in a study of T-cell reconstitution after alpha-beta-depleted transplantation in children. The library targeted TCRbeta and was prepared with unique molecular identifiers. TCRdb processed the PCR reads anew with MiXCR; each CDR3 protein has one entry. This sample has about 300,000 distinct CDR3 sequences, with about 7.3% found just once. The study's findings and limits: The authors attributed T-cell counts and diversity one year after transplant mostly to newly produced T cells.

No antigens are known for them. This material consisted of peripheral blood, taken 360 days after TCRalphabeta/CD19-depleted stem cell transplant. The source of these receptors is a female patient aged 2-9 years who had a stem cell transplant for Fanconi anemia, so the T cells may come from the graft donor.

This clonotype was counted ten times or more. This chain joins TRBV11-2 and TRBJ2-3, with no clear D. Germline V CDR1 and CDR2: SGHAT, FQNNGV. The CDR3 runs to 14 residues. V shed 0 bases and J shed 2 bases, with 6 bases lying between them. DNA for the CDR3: TGTGCCAGCAGCTTAGACAGACCCACAGATACGCAGTATTTT. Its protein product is CASSLDRPTDTQYF.

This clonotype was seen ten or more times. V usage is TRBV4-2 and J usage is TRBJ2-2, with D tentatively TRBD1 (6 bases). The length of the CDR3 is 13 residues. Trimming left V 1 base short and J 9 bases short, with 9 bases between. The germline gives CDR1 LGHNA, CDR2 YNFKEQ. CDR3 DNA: TGTGCCAGCAGCCAAGCAGGGGATTGGGAGCTGTTTTTT. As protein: CASSQAGDWELFF.

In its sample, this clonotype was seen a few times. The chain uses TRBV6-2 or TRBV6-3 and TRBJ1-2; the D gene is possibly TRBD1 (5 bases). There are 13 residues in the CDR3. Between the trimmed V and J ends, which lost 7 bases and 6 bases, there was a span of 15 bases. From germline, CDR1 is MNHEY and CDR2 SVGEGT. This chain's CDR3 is CASTGHFADGYTF. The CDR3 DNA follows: TGTGCCAGCACCGGACATTTCGCGGATGGCTACACCTTC.

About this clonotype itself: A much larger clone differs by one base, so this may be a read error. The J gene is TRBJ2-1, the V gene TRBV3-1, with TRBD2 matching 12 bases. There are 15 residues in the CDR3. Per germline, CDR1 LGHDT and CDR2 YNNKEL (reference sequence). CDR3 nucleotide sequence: TGTGCCACCAGCCAACGGACTAGCGGGGACAATGAGCAGTTCTTC. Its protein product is CATSQRTSGDNEQFF.

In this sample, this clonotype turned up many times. This CDR3 is CASSFGPRESSYEQYV. CDR3 DNA: TGTGCCAGCAGCTTTGGACCCCGGGAAAGCTCCTACGAGCAGTACGTC. The V gene is TRBV5-6, the J gene TRBJ2-7, with D maybe TRBD2 (5 bases). V dropped 2 bases and J dropped 0 bases, with 15 bases sitting between them. Germline V gives CDR1 SGHDT, CDR2 YYEEEE. The CDR3 is 16 amino acids.

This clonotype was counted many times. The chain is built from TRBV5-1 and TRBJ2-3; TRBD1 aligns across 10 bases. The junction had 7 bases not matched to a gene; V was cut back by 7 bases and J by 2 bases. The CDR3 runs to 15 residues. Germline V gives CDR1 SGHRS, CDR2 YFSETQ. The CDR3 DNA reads TGCGCCAGCGGGACAGGGGATGGACCCACAGATACGCAGTATTTT. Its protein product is CASGTGDGPTDTQYF.

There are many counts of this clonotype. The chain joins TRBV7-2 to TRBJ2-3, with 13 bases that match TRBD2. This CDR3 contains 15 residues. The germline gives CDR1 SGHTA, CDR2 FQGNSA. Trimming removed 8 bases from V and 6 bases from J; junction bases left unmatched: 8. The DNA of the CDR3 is TGTGCCAGCTCATCACTAGCGGGGGGGCCCGATACGCAGTATTTT. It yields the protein CASSSLAGGPDTQYF.

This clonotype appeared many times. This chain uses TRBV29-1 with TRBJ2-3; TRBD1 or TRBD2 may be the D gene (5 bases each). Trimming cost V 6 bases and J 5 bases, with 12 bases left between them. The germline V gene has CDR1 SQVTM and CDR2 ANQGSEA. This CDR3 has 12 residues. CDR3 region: CSVGVEGDTQYF. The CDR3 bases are TGCAGCGTAGGGGTTGAGGGAGATACGCAGTATTTT.

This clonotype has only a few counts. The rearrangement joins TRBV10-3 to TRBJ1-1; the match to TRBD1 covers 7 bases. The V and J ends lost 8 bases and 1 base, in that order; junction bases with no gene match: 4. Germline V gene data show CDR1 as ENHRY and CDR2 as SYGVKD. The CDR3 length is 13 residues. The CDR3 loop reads CAIEGQPNTEAFF. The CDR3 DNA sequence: TGTGCCATCGAGGGACAGCCGAACACTGAAGCTTTCTTT.

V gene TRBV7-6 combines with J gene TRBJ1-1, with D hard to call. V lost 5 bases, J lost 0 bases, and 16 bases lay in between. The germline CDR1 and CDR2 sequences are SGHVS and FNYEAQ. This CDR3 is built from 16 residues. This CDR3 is CASSAAGGSMNTEAFF. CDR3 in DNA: TGTGCCAGCAGCGCCGCCGGAGGGAGCATGAACACTGAAGCTTTCTTT.